The clone carrying this T cell receptor (beta chain) was seen at least ten times. Its antigen is not known. The data belong to a study of breast tumors, draining lymph nodes, adjacent tissues. Via MiXCR, TCRdb re-called the multiplex PCR reads, giving one row per CDR3 protein. The sample has under 85,000 distinct CDR3 sequences, approximately 19% seen once; the top ten hold approximately 2.5%. Overall study findings and caveats: Compared with lymph nodes, tumors were less diverse; compared with nontumor tissue, more.

Breast cancer patients provided tissue from their axillary draining lymph nodes. Germline lookup yields CDR1 DFQATT and CDR2 SNEGSKA (reference sequence). CDR3 length equals 12 residues. Trimming took 3 bases from V and 3 from J, leaving 7 bases between them. This chain connects TRBV20-1 to TRBJ2-3; D uncertain. The source of this sequence is a female donor with breast cancer. Some clones in this sample may be carry-over from other donors' samples. Sequenced input: axillary lymph node tissue. The CDR3 protein is CSASKRTDTQYF. The DNA of the CDR3 is TGCAGTGCTAGTAAGAGGACAGATACGCAGTATTTT.